This is a list of T cell receptor beta chains from one sample in a study of CD8 T cells in ankylosing spondylitis. Via MiXCR, TCRdb re-called the 5' RACE reads, giving one row per CDR3 protein. The table has 150,000 to 200,000 distinct CDR3 sequences, around a sixth seen once. The sequenced sample consisted of blood, either unsorted or a sorted T cell fraction (not recorded which). These receptors came from a male donor under 35 with ankylosing spondylitis or in good health (not recorded which). The CDR3 runs from the conserved cysteine through the conserved F or W. D genes are given only for firm matches. Rows may omit the clone size; those that give it use once, few, many or a size class.

abundance,d_gene,v_gene,j_gene,CDR3nt,CDR3aa
many,TRBD2,TRBV27,TRBJ2-1,TGTGCCAGCAGTTTAGTCCCTTTAGCGGGAGTTTTCTACAATGAGCAGTTCTTC,CASSLVPLAGVFYNEQFF
.,.,TRBV12-5,TRBJ1-5,TGTGCTAGTGGTGGCCGGGAGAATAGCAATCAGCCCCAGCATTTT,CASGGRENSNQPQHF
.,.,TRBV12-3/TRBV12-4,TRBJ1-1,TGTGCCAGCAGTTTGAACAGTGGGACGCACCCAACTGAAGCTTTCTTT,CASSLNSGTHPTEAFF
many,.,TRBV5-6,TRBJ2-1,TGTGCCAGCAGTTTCTCACCCGCCGGGGCAAGGGGCAATGAGCAGTTCTTC,CASSFSPAGARGNEQFF
many,TRBD2,TRBV5-4,TRBJ2-3,TGTGCCAGCAGCTTGGATGGCGGGAGGGCCTTTTTAGATACGCAGTATTTT,CASSLDGGRAFLDTQYF
many,TRBD2,TRBV7-7,TRBJ2-1,TGTGCCAGCAGCTCCCTTGCGGGGGGGAATGAGCAGTTCTTC,CASSSLAGGNEQFF
.,.,TRBV10-2,TRBJ2-5,TGCGCCAGCATCGTTCAGCTCGGCCTAGCTCCGCTAGAGACCCAGTACTTC,CASIVQLGLAPLETQYF
.,.,TRBV29-1,TRBJ2-3,TGCAGCGCGGGGGCCTCAGATACGCAGTATTTT,CSAGASDTQYF
few,TRBD2,TRBV7-9,TRBJ2-1,TGTGCCAGCAGCTTATCCGCGGGAGGGCCTTTGTACAATGAGCAGTTCTTC,CASSLSAGGPLYNEQFF
many,TRBD2,TRBV6-5,TRBJ2-3,TGTGCCAGCAGTCCTCGGCCAGCGGGAGGACTAGATACGCAGTATTTT,CASSPRPAGGLDTQYF
.,.,TRBV29-1,TRBJ2-1,TGCAGCGTTGGCCCCGACGGGCAGTTCTTC,CSVGPDGQFF
few,TRBD1,TRBV9,TRBJ1-5,TGTGCCAGCAGCGTGGGACAGGGGATTCAGCCCCAGCATTTT,CASSVGQGIQPQHF
many,TRBD1,TRBV9,TRBJ1-2,TGTGCCAGCAGCGTATCACAGGGGCCTAACTATGGCTACACCTTC,CASSVSQGPNYGYTF
many,TRBD2,TRBV3-1,TRBJ2-1,TGTGCCAGCAGCCCGACTAGCGGGAGGGCCTCGAATGAGCAGTTCTTC,CASSPTSGRASNEQFF
many,.,TRBV7-8,TRBJ2-1,TGTGCCAGCAGCTTAGTTGTGCTAGCCTCCTACAATGAGCAGTTCTTC,CASSLVVLASYNEQFF
few,TRBD1,TRBV29-1,TRBJ1-2,TGCAGCGTCCACAAGGACAGGGGCTATGGCTACACCTTC,CSVHKDRGYGYTF